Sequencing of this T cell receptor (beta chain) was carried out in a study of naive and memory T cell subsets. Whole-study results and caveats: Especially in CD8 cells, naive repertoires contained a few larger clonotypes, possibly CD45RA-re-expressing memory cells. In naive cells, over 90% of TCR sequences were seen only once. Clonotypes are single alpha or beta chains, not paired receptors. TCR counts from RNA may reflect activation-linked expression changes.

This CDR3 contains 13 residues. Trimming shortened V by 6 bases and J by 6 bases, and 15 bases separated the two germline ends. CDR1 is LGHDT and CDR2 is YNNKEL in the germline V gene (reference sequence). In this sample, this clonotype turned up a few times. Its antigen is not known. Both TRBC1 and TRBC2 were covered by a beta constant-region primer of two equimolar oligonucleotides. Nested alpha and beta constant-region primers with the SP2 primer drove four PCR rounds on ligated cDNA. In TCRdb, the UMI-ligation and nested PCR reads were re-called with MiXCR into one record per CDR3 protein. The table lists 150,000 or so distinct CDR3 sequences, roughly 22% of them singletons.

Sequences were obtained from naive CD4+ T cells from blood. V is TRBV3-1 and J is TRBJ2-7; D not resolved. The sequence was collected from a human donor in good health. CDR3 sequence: CASSRVRAGEQYF. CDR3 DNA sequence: TGTGCCAGCAGTAGGGTTCGGGCCGGCGAGCAGTACTTC.